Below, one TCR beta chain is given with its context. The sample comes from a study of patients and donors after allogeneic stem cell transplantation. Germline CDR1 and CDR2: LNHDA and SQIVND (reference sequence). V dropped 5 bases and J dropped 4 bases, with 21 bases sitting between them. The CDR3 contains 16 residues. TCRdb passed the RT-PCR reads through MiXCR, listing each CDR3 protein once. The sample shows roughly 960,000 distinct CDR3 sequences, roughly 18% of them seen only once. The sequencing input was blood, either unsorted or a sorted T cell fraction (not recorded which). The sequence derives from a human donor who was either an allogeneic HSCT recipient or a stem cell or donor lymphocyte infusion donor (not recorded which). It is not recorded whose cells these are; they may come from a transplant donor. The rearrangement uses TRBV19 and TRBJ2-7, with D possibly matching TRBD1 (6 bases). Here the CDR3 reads CASSVAPYRDPYEQYF. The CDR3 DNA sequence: TGTGCCAGTAGTGTCGCCCCATACAGGGATCCGTACGAGCAGTACTTC.